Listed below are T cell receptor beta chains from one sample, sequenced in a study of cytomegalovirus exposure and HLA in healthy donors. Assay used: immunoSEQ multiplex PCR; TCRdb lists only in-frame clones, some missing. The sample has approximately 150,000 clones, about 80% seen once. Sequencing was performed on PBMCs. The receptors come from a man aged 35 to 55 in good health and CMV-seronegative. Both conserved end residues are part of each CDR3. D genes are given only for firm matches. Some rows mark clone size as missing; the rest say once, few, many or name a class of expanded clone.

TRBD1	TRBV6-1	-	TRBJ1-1	TGTGCCAGCAAGAGAGACAGGGGTTACACTGAAGCTTTCTTT	CASKRDRGYTEAFF
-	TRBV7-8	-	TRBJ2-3	TGTGCCAGCAGCTTAGTATCCAGGGCGGATACGCAGTATTTT	CASSLVSRADTQYF
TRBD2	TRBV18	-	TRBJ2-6	TGTGCCAGCTCATTACGAGCGAGCGGGGTTTCCTCTGGGGCCAACGTCCTGACTTTC	CASSLRASGVSSGANVLTF
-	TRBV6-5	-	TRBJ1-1	TGTGCCAGCGCAACGGGCACTGAAGCTTTCTTT	CASATGTEAFF
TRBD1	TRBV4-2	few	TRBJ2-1	TGTGCCAGCAGCCAAGAGGCGGGACAGGGTCACAATGAGCAGTTCTTC	CASSQEAGQGHNEQFF
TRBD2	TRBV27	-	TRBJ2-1	TGTGCCAGCAGTTTATCGGGCGGGAGGGCCTCCTACAATGAGCAGTTCTTC	CASSLSGGRASYNEQFF
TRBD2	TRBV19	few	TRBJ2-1	TGTGCCAGTAGTAAAGCGGGAGGGCCTGTTGAGCAGTTCTTC	CASSKAGGPVEQFF
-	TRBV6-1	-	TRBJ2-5	TGTGCCAGCAGTGAAATCAGGGGAGGGGAGACCCAGTACTTC	CASSEIRGGETQYF
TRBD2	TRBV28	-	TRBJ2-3	TGTGCCAGCAGTGGGGACCCGGGACTAGCGGGAGAAGATACGCAGTATTTT	CASSGDPGLAGEDTQYF
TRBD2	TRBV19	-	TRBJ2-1	TGTGCCAGTAGTCTTAGGCCCGCGACAGGCCGGCCGGGGGTAGCGGGGGTCCATGAGCAGTTCTTC	CASSLRPATGRPGVAGVHEQFF
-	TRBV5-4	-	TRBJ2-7	TGTGCCAGCAGCCTGAAGACTAGCTCCTACGAGCAGTACTTC	CASSLKTSSYEQYF
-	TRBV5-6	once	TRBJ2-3	TGTGCCAGCAGCCCACAGGGAGTAGATACGCAGTATTTT	CASSPQGVDTQYF
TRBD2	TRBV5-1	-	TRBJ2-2	TGCGCCAGCAGCTCCACGCGGGGAGGGCAGGGCGGGGAGCTGTTTTTT	CASSSTRGGQGGELFF
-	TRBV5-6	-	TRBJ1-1	TGTGCCAGCAGCTTGGCAGGGGAAAGGGACACTGAAGCTTTCTTT	CASSLAGERDTEAFF
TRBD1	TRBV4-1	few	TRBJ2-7	TGCGCCAGCAGCCAAGACGTCCACAGGGGGCAGTACTTC	CASSQDVHRGQYF
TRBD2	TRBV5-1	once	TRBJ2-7	TGCGCCAGCAGCCCTCAGCGGGAGCCCTACGAGCAGTACTTC	CASSPQREPYEQYF
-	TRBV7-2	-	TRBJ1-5	TGTGCCAGCAGCTTAGGGCAGGCTAATCAGCCCCAGCATTTT	CASSLGQANQPQHF